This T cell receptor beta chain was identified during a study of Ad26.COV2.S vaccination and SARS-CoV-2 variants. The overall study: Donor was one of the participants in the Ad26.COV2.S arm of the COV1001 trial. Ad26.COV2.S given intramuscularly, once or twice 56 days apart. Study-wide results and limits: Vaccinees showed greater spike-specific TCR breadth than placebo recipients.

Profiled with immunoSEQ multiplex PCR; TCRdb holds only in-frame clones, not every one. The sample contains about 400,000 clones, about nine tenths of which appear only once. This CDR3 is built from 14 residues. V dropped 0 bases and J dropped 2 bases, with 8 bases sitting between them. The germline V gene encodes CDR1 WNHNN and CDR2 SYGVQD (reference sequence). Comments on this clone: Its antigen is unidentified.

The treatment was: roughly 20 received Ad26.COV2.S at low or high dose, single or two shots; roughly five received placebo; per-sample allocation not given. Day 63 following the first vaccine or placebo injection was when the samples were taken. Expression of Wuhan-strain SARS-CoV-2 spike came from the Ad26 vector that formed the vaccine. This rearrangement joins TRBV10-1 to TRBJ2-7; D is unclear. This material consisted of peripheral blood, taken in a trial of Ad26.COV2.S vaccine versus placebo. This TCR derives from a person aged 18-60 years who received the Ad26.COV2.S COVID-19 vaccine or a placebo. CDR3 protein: CASSESTQTYEQYF. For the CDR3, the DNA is TGCGCCAGCAGTGAGTCGACACAGACCTACGAGCAGTACTTC.